This entry lists 6 T cell receptor beta chains sequenced from one sample in a study of patients and donors after allogeneic stem cell transplantation (dated by TCRdb to the early 2020s). The library was generated by RT-PCR. Sequenced using a NextSeq 550. TCRdb's own reprocessing of the public reads used fastp at Q25 and MiXCR and kept productive beta chains. Every CDR3 protein is listed once, alongside the most common genes and DNA of its rows. The sample includes about 960,000 distinct CDR3 sequences, with 18% observed a single time. 5% to 7.5% of the sample is taken by the ten largest. Sequencing was performed on blood, either unsorted or a sorted T cell fraction (not recorded which). The receptors were sampled from a human donor who was either an allogeneic HSCT recipient or a stem cell or donor lymphocyte infusion donor (not recorded which). It is not recorded whose cells these are; they may come from a transplant donor.

This clonotype has just a few counts. The gene calls are TRBV4-2 and TRBJ2-1; 9 bases match TRBD2. CDR1 is LGHNA, CDR2 YNFKEQ, per germline. V shed 5 bases and J 5 bases; nucleotides not matched to a gene: 13. CDR3 length: 17 amino acids. DNA of the CDR3: TGTGCCAGCAGCGCCCGGGGTCCTAGCGGGGACGACAATGAGCAGTTCTTC. Its translation is CASSARGPSGDDNEQFF.

This chain uses TRBV10-3 with TRBJ2-3; no clear D gene. Germline CDR1 and CDR2: ENHRY and SYGVKD. CDR3 length: 14 amino acids. With 10 bases removed from V and 2 bases from J, the gap between germline ends came to 16 bases. In DNA form, the CDR3 reads TGTGCCACAGCCCCCCAGAAATCCACAGATACGCAGTATTTT. It codes for CATAPQKSTDTQYF.

There are many counts of this clonotype. The V gene is TRBV12-3 or TRBV12-4, the J gene TRBJ1-2; 7 bases align to TRBD1. The trim removed 6 bases at V and 0 bases at J, leaving 7 bases unmatched. The CDR3 has 15 amino acids. CDR3 protein: CASRSTDRANYGYTF. DNA of the CDR3: TGTGCCAGCAGGTCAACCGACAGGGCTAACTATGGCTACACCTTC.

This chain uses TRBV11-2 with TRBJ2-1; perhaps TRBD2 as D (6 bases). Trimming stripped 5 bases from V and 4 bases from J, with 18 bases between. The CDR3 spans 16 residues. Germline V gene lookup returns CDR1 SGHAT and CDR2 FQNNGV. Here the CDR3 reads CASSPRAAGSYNEQFF. CDR3 nucleotides: TGTGCCAGCAGCCCCCGAGCCGCGGGATCGTACAATGAGCAGTTCTTC.

The chain employs TRBV4-2 and TRBJ2-1; TRBD1 matches 10 bases. Germline loops: CDR1 LGHNA, CDR2 YNFKEQ. There are 17 residues in the CDR3. J lost 5 bases, V lost 0 bases, and 7 bases had no gene match. CDR3 sequence: CASSQDRDRGGNNEQFF. In DNA, the CDR3 is TGTGCCAGCAGCCAAGATAGGGACAGGGGAGGGAACAATGAGCAGTTCTTC.

This clonotype turned up a few times. This chain links TRBV7-2 with TRBJ1-6; tentative D call: TRBD1 (6 bases). Germline assignment: CDR1 SGHTA and CDR2 FQGNSA. The CDR3 length is 13 residues. The V gene lost 2 bases and the J gene lost 9 bases, with 8 bases spanning the gap. The CDR3 loop is CASSLRGTSPLHF. The DNA for the CDR3 is TGTGCCAGCAGCTTAAGGGGGACTTCACCCCTCCACTTT.